This T cell receptor (beta chain) was captured by sequencing in a study of Ad26.COV2.S vaccination and SARS-CoV-2 variants. About the research overall: The study gave Ad26.COV2.S intramuscularly, once or twice 56 days apart. General study findings and limits: Comparability of non-spike TCR breadth was observed across vaccine and placebo recipients. The study found higher spike-specific TCR breadth in vaccine than placebo recipients.

TCRdb's table, derived via immunoSEQ multiplex PCR, lists solely in-frame clones and lacks some. The sample has 250,000 or so clones, approximately 90% seen once. Of note for this clone: Its antigen is still unknown. An end of the junction differs from the germline gene, which may be a read error.

Stated treatment: about 20 received Ad26.COV2.S at low or high dose, single or two shots; roughly 5 received placebo; per-sample allocation not given. Day 63 after the first injection of vaccine or placebo was the sampling time. The study used a vaccine consisting of an Ad26 vector that expressed Wuhan-strain SARS-CoV-2 spike. The germline V gene has CDR1 SSHAT and CDR2 FNYEAQ (reference sequence). The CDR3 has 15 residues. The clonotype comes from a person between 18 and 65 years old who received the Ad26.COV2.S COVID-19 vaccine or a placebo. V usage is TRBV7-7 and J usage is TRBJ2-5; 9 bases map to TRBD1. The sequenced sample was peripheral blood, obtained in a trial of Ad26.COV2.S vaccine versus placebo. CDR3: CASSSGTGRQETQYF. In nucleotides, the CDR3 is TGTGCTAGCAGCTCAGGGACAGGGCGCCAAGAGACCCAGTACTTC.